What follows is one TCR beta chain and its context. Its antigen remains unidentified. The record originates from a study of OX40 agonist ivuxolimab in advanced cancers. Study as a whole: Earlier treatment with anti-PD-1, anti-PD-L1 or anti-CTLA-4 was permitted, and over 35% had received some.

Findings and caveats of the study: Clones of CD4+ and CD8+ blood T cells grew by week 6 at doses of 0.1 to 3.0 mg/kg.

V lost 1 base and J lost 3, with 8 bases in between. The germline CDR1 and CDR2 sequences are SGHRS and YFSETQ. There are 13 residues in the CDR3. Data came from immunoSEQ multiplex PCR; TCRdb stores just in-frame clones and leaves some out. The data contain more than 50,000 clones, 87% of them singletons. The chain links TRBV5-1 to TRBJ2-7; D is unresolved. Specimen: CD4+ or CD8+ T cells sorted from blood, collected in a trial of the OX40 agonist ivuxolimab. The TCR sequence derives from an adult with an advanced solid tumor such as melanoma, head and neck, liver or kidney cancer. CDR3 sequence (DNA): TGCGCCAGCAGCTTGTTTATCGGCTACGAGCAGTACTTC. Translating it yields CASSLFIGYEQYF.